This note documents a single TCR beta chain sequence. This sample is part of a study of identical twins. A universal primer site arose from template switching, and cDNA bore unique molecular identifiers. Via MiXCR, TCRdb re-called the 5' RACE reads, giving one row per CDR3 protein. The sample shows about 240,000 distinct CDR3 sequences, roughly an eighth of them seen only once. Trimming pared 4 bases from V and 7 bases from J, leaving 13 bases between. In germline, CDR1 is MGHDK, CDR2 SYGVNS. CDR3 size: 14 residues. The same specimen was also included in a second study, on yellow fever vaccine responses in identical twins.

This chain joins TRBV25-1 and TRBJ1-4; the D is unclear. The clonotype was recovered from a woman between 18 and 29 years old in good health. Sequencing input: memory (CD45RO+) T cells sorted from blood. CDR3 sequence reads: CASSAASGSEKLFF. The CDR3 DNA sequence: TGTGCCAGCAGTGCGGCGTCCGGGAGTGAAAAACTGTTTTTT.